This T cell receptor beta chain emerged from a study of blood T cell repertoires in COVID-19. Study context: The origin of the acute and convalescent COVID-19 samples was the United States, Italy and Spain. From T cells, B-cell-depleted T cells, or PBMCs came the material, which was cDNA or gDNA.

Per the original data handling: Amplifying reference gene primers gave estimates of nucleated cell counts. Method: immunoSEQ multiplex PCR; TCRdb's copy keeps in-frame clones and lacks some. D and trimming were read from the DNA, whereas the V and J calls and clone size are those reported in that table. In the table there are about 120,000 clones, approximately 86% of which are singletons. The J segment lost 7 bases and the V segment lost 2 bases, leaving 4 bases of the junction unmatched. Germline values: CDR1 SGHTA, CDR2 FQGNSA. There are 13 residues in the CDR3. The TCR was taken from a woman aged 50 to 60 with active or convalescent COVID-19. The sample consisted of peripheral blood. This sequence joins TRBV7-2 and TRBJ2-5; 7 bases match TRBD2. CDR3 DNA: TGTGCCAGCAGCTTACCGGCGGGGGTGACCCAGTACTTC. This gives the protein CASSLPAGVTQYF. Together with reference TRBV7-2 and TRBJ2-5, the CDR3 gives the full variable domain: GAGVSQSPSNKVTEKGKDVELRCDPISGHTALYWYRQSLGQGLEFLIYFQGNSAPDKSGLPSDRFSAERTGGSVSTLTIQRTQQEDSAVYLCASSLPAGVTQYFGPGTRLLVL.